This entry features one T cell receptor (beta chain) sequence. Its antigen is unknown. The PCR employed 60 Vbeta primers together with 13 Jbeta primers. Clones were sequenced by immunoSEQ multiplex PCR, and TCRdb holds only the in-frame ones, with some missing. Of approximately 100,000 clones listed, roughly 78% were seen once; the top ten hold around 3%. These data originate in a study of cytomegalovirus exposure and HLA in healthy donors. Findings and caveats of the study: A later analysis reportedly found that, within productive TCRs, an Asian-associated ancestry cluster had fewer N-insertions than the mean observed across the roughly 700 donors. Analyses of presence/absence relied on an assumption of roughly uniform sequencing depth across donors.

The CDR3 has 13 residues. The germline V gene has CDR1 SGHTA and CDR2 FQGNSA. After removal of 5 bases from V and 6 bases from J, the junction contained 5 bases not matched to a gene. This clonotype was sampled from a woman aged 40 to 50 in good health and CMV-seronegative. V is TRBV7-2 and J is TRBJ2-5; TRBD2 matches 8 bases. The specimen sequenced was PBMCs. The chain's CDR3 is CASSHREGQTQYF. In DNA, the CDR3 is TGTGCCAGCAGCCACCGGGAGGGTCAGACCCAGTACTTC.